Included here is one T cell receptor beta chain sequence, with context. As yet, its antigen is unknown. Sequence at one end of the junction differs from germline and may be a read error. These data belong to a study of regulatory T cells in long-lasting Graves disease. Stated time point: newly diagnosed GD, antithyroid drugs for less than 3 months. Construction of the TCR library relied on RNA isolated from PBMCs. CDR3 regions were amplified by Arm-PCR using iRepertoire HTBI primers to build TCR beta libraries. TCRdb independently ran MiXCR on the multiplex PCR reads; one entry per CDR3 protein. The table includes about 440,000 distinct CDR3 sequences, approximately 15% detected once. Broader study findings: The number of shared public clonotypes was higher in persistent patients (more than 2,500) than new patients (roughly 970).

The CDR3 contains 17 residues. The germline gives CDR1 LNHDA, CDR2 SQIVND (reference sequence). In addition, the sample was reused for a study of T cells in Graves' hyperthyroidism and ophthalmopathy.

This TCR was recovered from a woman aged 25 to 39 with Graves disease. The chain combines TRBV19 with TRBJ2-3, with TRBD2 identical over 13 bases. Sequenced here: peripheral blood mononuclear cells (PBMCs), sampled at new diagnosis, from a patient treated with antithyroid drugs. The DNA of the CDR3 is TGTGTCAGTAGTGCCGGGACTAGCGGGATGGTGACAGATACGCAGTATTTT. Translating it yields CVSSAGTSGMVTDTQYF. Complete variable domain (other parts from reference TRBV19 and TRBJ2-3): DGGITQSPKYLFRKEGQNVTLSCEQNLNHDAMYWYRQDPGQGLRLIYYSQIVNDFQKGDIAEGYSVSREKKESFPLTVTSAQKNPTAFYLCVSSAGTSGMVTDTQYFGPGTRLTVL.